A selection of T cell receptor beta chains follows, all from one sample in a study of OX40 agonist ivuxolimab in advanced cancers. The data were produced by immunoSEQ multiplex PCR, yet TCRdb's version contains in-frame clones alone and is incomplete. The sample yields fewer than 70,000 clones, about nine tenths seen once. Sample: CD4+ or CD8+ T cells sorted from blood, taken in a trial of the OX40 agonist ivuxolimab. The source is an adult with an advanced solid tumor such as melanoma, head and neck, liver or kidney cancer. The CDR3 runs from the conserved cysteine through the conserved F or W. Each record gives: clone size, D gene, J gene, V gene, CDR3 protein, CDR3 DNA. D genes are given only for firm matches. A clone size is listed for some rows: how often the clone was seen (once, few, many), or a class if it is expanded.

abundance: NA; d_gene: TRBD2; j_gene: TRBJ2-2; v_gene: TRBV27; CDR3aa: CASRGLAGHTGELFF; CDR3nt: TGTGCCAGTAGGGGATTAGCGGGACACACCGGGGAGCTGTTTTTT
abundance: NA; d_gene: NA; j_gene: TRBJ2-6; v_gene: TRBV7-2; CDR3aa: CASSLAGSSGANVLTF; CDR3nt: TGTGCCAGCAGCTTAGCCGGGAGCTCTGGGGCCAACGTCCTGACTTTC
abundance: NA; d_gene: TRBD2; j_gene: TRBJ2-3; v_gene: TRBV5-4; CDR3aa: CASSLGLAGDTQYF; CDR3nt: TGTGCCAGCAGCTTGGGACTAGCGGGGGATACGCAGTATTTT
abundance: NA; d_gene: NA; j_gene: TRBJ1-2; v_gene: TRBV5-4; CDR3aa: CASSSPIWGDSYGYTF; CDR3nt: TGTGCCAGCAGCTCCCCCATTTGGGGAGACTCCTATGGCTACACCTTC
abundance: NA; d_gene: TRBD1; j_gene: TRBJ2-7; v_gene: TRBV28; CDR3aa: CATMGPGQGSYEQYF; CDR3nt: TGTGCCACTATGGGTCCGGGACAGGGATCCTACGAGCAGTACTTC
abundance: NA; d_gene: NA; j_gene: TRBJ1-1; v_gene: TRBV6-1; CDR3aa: CASRETGWGTEAFF; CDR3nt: TGTGCCAGCAGGGAAACAGGGTGGGGAACTGAAGCTTTCTTT
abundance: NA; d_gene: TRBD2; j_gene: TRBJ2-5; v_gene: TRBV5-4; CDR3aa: CASSLVSGGRETQYF; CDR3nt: TGTGCCAGCAGCTTGGTGTCGGGGGGGCGGGAGACCCAGTACTTC
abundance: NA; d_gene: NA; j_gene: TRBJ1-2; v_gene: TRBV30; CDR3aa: CAWSVSAGGYTF; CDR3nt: TGTGCCTGGAGTGTCAGCGCTGGCGGCTACACCTTC
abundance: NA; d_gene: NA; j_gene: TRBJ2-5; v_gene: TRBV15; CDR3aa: CATSGGQETQYF; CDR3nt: TGTGCCACCAGCGGAGGGCAAGAGACCCAGTACTTC
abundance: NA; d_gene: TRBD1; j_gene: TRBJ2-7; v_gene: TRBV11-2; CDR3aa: CASSMPGQGYEQYF; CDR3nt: TGTGCCAGCAGCATGCCGGGACAGGGGTACGAGCAGTACTTC
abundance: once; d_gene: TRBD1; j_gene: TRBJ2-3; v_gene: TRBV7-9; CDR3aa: CASSVGQGGDTQYF; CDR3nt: TGTGCCAGCAGCGTCGGACAGGGGGGAGATACGCAGTATTTT
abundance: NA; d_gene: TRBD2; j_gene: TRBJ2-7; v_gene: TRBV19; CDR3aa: CASLTSGRPGSFYEQYF; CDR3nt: TGTGCCAGTTTGACGAGCGGGAGACCGGGTTCGTTCTACGAGCAGTACTTC
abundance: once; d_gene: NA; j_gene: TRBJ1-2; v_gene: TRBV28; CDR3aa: CASSLWGLYGYTF; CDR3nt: TGTGCCAGCAGTTTATGGGGTTTATATGGCTACACCTTC
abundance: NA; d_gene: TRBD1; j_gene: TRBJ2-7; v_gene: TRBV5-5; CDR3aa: CASSLDRGYEQYF; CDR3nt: TGTGCCAGCAGCTTGGACAGGGGCTACGAGCAGTACTTC
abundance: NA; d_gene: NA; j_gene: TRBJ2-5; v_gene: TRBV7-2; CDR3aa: CASSRGLAQETQYF; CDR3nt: TGTGCCAGCAGCCGGGGACTTGCTCAAGAGACCCAGTACTTC
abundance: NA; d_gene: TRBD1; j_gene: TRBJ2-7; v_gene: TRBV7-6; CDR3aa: CASSRSRQGYEQYF; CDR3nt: TGTGCCAGCAGCCGATCAAGACAGGGCTACGAGCAGTACTTC
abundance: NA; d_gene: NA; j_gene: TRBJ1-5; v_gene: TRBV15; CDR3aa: CATSRDSNTGDGVQPQHF; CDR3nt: TGTGCCACCAGCAGAGATTCTAACACTGGGGACGGGGTACAGCCCCAGCATTTT
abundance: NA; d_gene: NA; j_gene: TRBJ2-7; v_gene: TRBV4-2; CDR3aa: CASSPGYAYEQYF; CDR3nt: TGTGCCAGCAGCCCCGGGTATGCGTACGAGCAGTACTTC
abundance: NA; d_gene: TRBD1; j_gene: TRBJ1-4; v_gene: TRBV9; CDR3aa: CASSVAGTGSEKLFF; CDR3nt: TGTGCCAGCAGCGTGGCCGGGACAGGGAGTGAAAAACTGTTTTTT
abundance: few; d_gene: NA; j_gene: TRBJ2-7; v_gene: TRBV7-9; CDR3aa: CASSPDGQPYEQYF; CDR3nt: TGTGCCAGCAGCCCCGACGGCCAGCCCTACGAGCAGTACTTC
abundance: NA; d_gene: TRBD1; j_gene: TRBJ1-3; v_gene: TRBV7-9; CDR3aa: CASSLTAGGGNTIYF; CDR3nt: TGTGCCAGCAGCTTAACAGCAGGGGGTGGAAACACCATATATTTT
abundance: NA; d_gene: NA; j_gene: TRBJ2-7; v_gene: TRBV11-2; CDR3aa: CASSSQSGGRTEQYF; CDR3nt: TGTGCCAGCAGCTCACAGTCCGGGGGCAGGACCGAGCAGTACTTC
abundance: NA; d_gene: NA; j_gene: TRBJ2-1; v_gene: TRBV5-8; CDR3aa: CASSLGQSNEQFF; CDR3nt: TGTGCCAGCAGCTTGGGTCAGTCGAATGAGCAGTTCTTC
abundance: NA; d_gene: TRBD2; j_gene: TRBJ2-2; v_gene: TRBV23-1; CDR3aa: CASSQSSCGRNTGELFF; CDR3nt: TGCGCCAGCAGTCAGAGTTCCTGCGGGAGAAACACCGGGGAGCTGTTTTTT
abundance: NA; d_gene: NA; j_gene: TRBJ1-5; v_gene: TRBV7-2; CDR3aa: CASSLGGQSNQPQHF; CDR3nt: TGTGCCAGCAGCTTAGGGGGGCAGAGCAATCAGCCCCAGCATTTT
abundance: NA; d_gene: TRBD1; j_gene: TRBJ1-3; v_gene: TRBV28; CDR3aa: CASTPQGAWNTIYF; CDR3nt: TGTGCCAGCACTCCACAGGGGGCCTGGAACACCATATATTTT
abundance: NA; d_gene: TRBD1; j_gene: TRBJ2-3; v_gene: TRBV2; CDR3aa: CASSGGTGPEPPSTDTQYF; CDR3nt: TGTGCCAGCAGTGGAGGGACAGGCCCGGAGCCCCCCTCCACAGATACGCAGTATTTT
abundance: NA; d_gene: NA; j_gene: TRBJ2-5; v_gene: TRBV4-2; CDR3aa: CASSQDSKGTQYF; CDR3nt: TGTGCCAGCAGCCAAGATAGCAAGGGGACCCAGTACTTC
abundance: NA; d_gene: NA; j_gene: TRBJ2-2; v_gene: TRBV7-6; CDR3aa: CASSASSIGELFF; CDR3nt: TGTGCCAGCAGCGCCTCTAGTATCGGGGAGCTGTTTTTT
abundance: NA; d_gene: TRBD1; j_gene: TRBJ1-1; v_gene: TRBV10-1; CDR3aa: CASSIPTGVSTEAFF; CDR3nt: TGCGCCAGCAGTATACCTACAGGGGTATCCACTGAAGCTTTCTTT